The 32 T cell receptor beta chains in this list originate from one sample, sequenced in a study of T cell responses to AZD1222 COVID-19 vaccine. Profiled with immunoSEQ multiplex PCR; TCRdb holds only in-frame clones, not every one. This table holds under 200,000 clones, 92% found once. Source: peripheral blood, taken 28 days after the second AZD1222 dose. The receptors shown here come from an adult who received the AZD1222 COVID-19 vaccine.

The chain links TRBV19 to TRBJ1-2; the match to TRBD1 covers 10 bases. There are 15 residues in the CDR3. Germline V lookup: CDR1 LNHDA, CDR2 SQIVND (reference sequence). With 5 bases clipped from V and 4 bases from J, the junction kept 7 bases outside the gene matches. The CDR3 reads CASSVRDRGLYGYTF. CDR3 sequence (DNA): TGTGCCAGTAGTGTCCGGGACAGGGGACTCTATGGCTACACCTTC.

J is TRBJ2-7 and V is TRBV4-2; a weak D match, TRBD2 (6 bases). This CDR3 is built from 15 residues. The ends were cut back, 4 bases at V and 4 bases at J, with 17 bases in the middle. Germline V CDR1 and CDR2: LGHNA, YNFKEQ. Here the CDR3 reads CASSRRGSEKYEQYF. The DNA of the CDR3 is TGTGCCAGCAGCCGGCGGGGTAGCGAGAAATACGAGCAGTACTTC.

The V call is TRBV5-1, the J call TRBJ1-4, with a tentative D call TRBD1 (6 bases). Germline CDR1 is SGHRS and CDR2 is YFSETQ. This CDR3 has 14 residues. V was cut by 4 bases and J by 5 bases, with 12 bases left in between. CDR3 nucleotides: TGCGCCAGCAGCCTCTGGACAGCAAATGAAAAACTGTTTTTT. It translates to CASSLWTANEKLFF.

This clone was counted a few times. The chain is built from TRBV28 and TRBJ2-6; 9 bases line up with TRBD1. Germline V gives CDR1 MDHEN, CDR2 SYDVKM. Trimming at V came to 7 bases and at J to 4 bases, leaving 11 bases not matched to a gene. The CDR3 has 17 amino acids. CDR3 DNA: TGTGCCAGCACCATGGGGGACAGGGACCCCGGGGCCAACGTCCTGACTTTC. Its protein is CASTMGDRDPGANVLTF.

The J gene is TRBJ1-2, the V gene TRBV15; 7 bases fit TRBD1. Germline-derived CDR1 and CDR2 are LNHNV and YYDKDF (reference sequence). CDR3 length: 15 amino acids. V dropped 1 base and J dropped 2; count of bases not matched to a gene: 4. CDR3 nucleotide sequence: TGTGCCACCAGCAGAGGCCCGACAGGGAACTATGGCTACACCTTC. The encoded protein is CATSRGPTGNYGYTF.

Comments on this clone: Mismatch with germline at one junction end may stem from a read error. The chain links TRBV23-1 to TRBJ1-2; D is undetermined. TRBV23-1 is an open reading frame, and its role is uncertain. This CDR3 contains 9 residues. CDR3 loop: CASSQRVSF. The DNA of the CDR3 is TGCGCCAGCAGTCAACGAGTCTCCTTC.

The rearrangement uses TRBV30 and TRBJ1-5, with D maybe TRBD1 (5 bases). The V gene lost 0 bases and the J gene lost 9 bases, with 15 bases spanning the gap. CDR1 is GTSNPN, CDR2 SVGIG, per germline (reference sequence). The CDR3 sequence is 14 residues long. CDR3 amino acids: CAWSVGQGAWPQHF. The CDR3 nucleotides are TGTGCCTGGAGTGTTGGGCAGGGAGCCTGGCCCCAGCATTTT.

This chain connects TRBV27 to TRBJ2-1, with TRBD2 matching 12 bases. Germline V gives CDR1 MNHEY, CDR2 SMNVEV (reference sequence). The CDR3 is made up of 16 amino acids. The CDR3 here is CGSGLAGFSSYNEQFF. As DNA, the CDR3 is TGTGGCTCGGGACTAGCGGGTTTCAGCTCCTACAATGAGCAGTTCTTC.

The rearrangement links TRBV2 to TRBJ1-1; no reliable D call. Trimming took off 9 bases at V and 6 bases at J, with 8 bases between the two ends. The CDR3 sequence is 10 residues long. The germline V gene encodes CDR1 SNHLY and CDR2 FYNNEI. CDR3: CASVFAEAFF. As DNA, the CDR3 is TGTGCCAGTGTCTTCGCTGAAGCTTTCTTT.

The V call is TRBV5-5, the J call TRBJ1-5, with D uncertain. The CDR3 has 14 residues. Trimming stripped 4 bases from V and 10 bases from J, with 18 bases between. Germline CDR1 reads SGHKS; CDR2 reads YYEKEE (reference sequence). The CDR3 coding sequence is TGTGCCAGCAGCGGCCTGCCGGCCGACTCACCCCAGCATTTT. Translation gives CASSGLPADSPQHF.

In this sample, this clone turned up a few times. The chain uses TRBV27 and TRBJ2-7; D is possibly TRBD1 or TRBD2 (5 bases each). Trimming cost V 6 bases and J 0 bases, with 12 bases left between them. The germline CDR1 and CDR2 sequences are MNHEY and SMNVEV (reference sequence). The CDR3 is 14 amino acids. The DNA of the CDR3 is TGTGCCAGCAGCCTTAAGGGGAGCTCCTACGAGCAGTACTTC. It yields the protein CASSLKGSSYEQYF.

The chain combines TRBV30 with TRBJ1-4, with unresolved D. The CDR3 covers 12 residues. V was shortened by 1 base and J by 7 bases, with 7 bases between the two germline ends. CDR1 is GTSNPN and CDR2 is SVGIG in the germline V gene (reference sequence). DNA of the CDR3: TGTGCCTGGAGTGAGGGTTTTGAAAAACTGTTTTTT. Translating gives CAWSEGFEKLFF. The full variable domain, with the rest looked up from reference TRBV30 and TRBJ1-4, is SQTIHQWPATLVQPVGSPLSLECTVEGTSNPNLYWYRQAAGRGLQLLFYSVGIGQISSEVPQNLSASRPQDRQFILSSKKLLLSDSGFYLCAWSEGFEKLFFGSGTQLSVL.

This sequence joins TRBV27 and TRBJ2-7; D gene ambiguous. Germline CDR1 is MNHEY and CDR2 is SMNVEV (reference sequence). The CDR3 has 16 amino acids. The ends were cut back, 5 bases at V and 1 base at J, with 18 bases in the middle. The CDR3 bases are TGTGCCAGCAGTCCGCTACAGATGACGCCGTCCTACGAGCAGTACTTC. Translated, it gives CASSPLQMTPSYEQYF.

The chain combines TRBV7-8 with TRBJ1-6; 8 positions match TRBD1. This CDR3 contains 14 residues. From germline, CDR1 is SGHVS and CDR2 FQNEAQ. The ends lost 3 bases at V and 9 bases at J; junction bases unmatched: 4. CDR3 in DNA: TGTGCCAGCAGCTTGGGACAGGCCCCTTCACCCCTCCACTTT. Protein sequence: CASSLGQAPSPLHF.

CDR3 protein: CASSSINQPQHF. CDR3 nucleotides: TGTGCCAGCAGCTCCATCAATCAGCCCCAGCATTTT. The V call is TRBV5-6, the J call TRBJ1-5; no definite D call. The CDR3 consists of 12 residues. V lost 3 bases to trimming and J lost 3 bases, with 4 bases between them. Germline values: CDR1 SGHDT, CDR2 YYEEEE.

The rearrangement uses TRBV5-6 and TRBJ1-1; possible D gene TRBD1, 5 bases. The length of the CDR3 is 16 residues. Germline V lookup: CDR1 SGHDT, CDR2 YYEEEE. V was shortened by 3 bases and J by 4 bases, with 19 bases between the two germline ends. The chain's CDR3 is CASSSFQQVGGTEAFF. Written as DNA, the CDR3 is TGTGCCAGCAGCTCATTTCAACAGGTTGGAGGCACTGAAGCTTTCTTT.

The V and J genes are TRBV3-1 (or the pseudogene TRBV3-2) and TRBJ1-4; D is uncertain. The V gene's germline CDR1 is LGHDT and CDR2 YNNKEL (reference sequence). V dropped 3 bases and J dropped 0 bases, with 8 bases sitting between them. This CDR3 is built from 15 residues. CDR3: CASSQGGATNEKLFF. CDR3 DNA sequence: TGTGCCAGCAGCCAGGGAGGTGCAACTAATGAAAAACTGTTTTTT.

This chain uses TRBV5-4 with TRBJ1-4; 7 nucleotides line up with TRBD1. Germline V CDR1 and CDR2: SGHNT, YYREEE (reference sequence). This CDR3 has 15 residues. V lost 1 base to trimming and J lost 3 bases; unmatched junction nucleotides: 3. In DNA, the CDR3 is TGTGCCAGCAGCTTGTTCGGGACAGCTAATGAAAAACTGTTTTTT. Its protein product is CASSLFGTANEKLFF.

The chain couples TRBV28 to TRBJ2-2; TRBD1 is a possible D gene (6 bases). This CDR3 region has 15 residues. Trimming removed 6 bases from V and 2 bases from J, with 13 bases in between. CDR1 is MDHEN, CDR2 SYDVKM, per germline. CDR3 amino acids: CASSPGQRNTGELFF. The DNA for the CDR3 is TGTGCCAGCAGCCCAGGACAGAGAAACACCGGGGAGCTGTTTTTT.

CDR3 nucleotide sequence: TGTGCCAGCAGCTTTACGACTAGCCTCCAAGAGACCCAGTACTTC. Translation gives CASSFTTSLQETQYF. The rearrangement joins TRBV7-6 to TRBJ2-5; 7 positions agree with TRBD2. Germline CDR1 is SGHVS and CDR2 is FNYEAQ. The CDR3 spans 15 residues. Unmatched junction bases numbered 5, after V lost 3 bases and J lost 1 base.

V gene TRBV5-6 combines with J gene TRBJ1-6, with 7 nucleotides matching TRBD1. This CDR3 comprises 16 residues. Per germline, CDR1 SGHDT and CDR2 YYEEEE. Trimming cost V 1 base and J 7 bases; bases outside gene matches: 8. CDR3 sequence reads: CASSLTGQARNSPLHF. CDR3 sequence (DNA): TGTGCCAGCAGCTTGACCGGACAGGCCCGAAATTCACCCCTCCACTTT.

The chain has TRBV28 and TRBJ2-5; D is uncertain. Germline assignment: CDR1 MDHEN and CDR2 SYDVKM. Trimming stripped 7 bases from V and 3 bases from J, with 6 bases between. The CDR3 is 11 residues long. The CDR3 is CASKYEETQYF. CDR3 nucleotides: TGTGCCAGCAAGTACGAAGAGACCCAGTACTTC.

The rearrangement uses TRBV30 and TRBJ2-1; D unresolved. The length of the CDR3 is 14 residues. Germline V gene data show CDR1 as GTSNPN and CDR2 as SVGIG (reference sequence). Trimming removed 1 base at V and 0 bases at J, with 7 bases between. CDR3 in amino acids: CAWSAVSSYNEQFF. The CDR3 bases are TGTGCCTGGAGTGCGGTTAGCTCCTACAATGAGCAGTTCTTC.

CDR3 sequence (DNA): TGCGCCAGCAGCCTGAGGGGGGGCGCAGGTTCACCCCTCCACTTT. Translation gives CASSLRGGAGSPLHF. The chain carries TRBV4-1 and TRBJ1-6; TRBD1 might be the D (6 bases). Trimming took off 4 bases at V and 9 bases at J, with 16 bases between the two ends. CDR3 length: 15 amino acids. Germline V gene sequence: CDR1 MGHRA, CDR2 YSYEKL.

This chain links TRBV6-2 or TRBV6-3 with TRBJ1-5; TRBD1 aligns across 7 bases. J lost 7 bases, V lost 5 bases, and 8 bases had no gene match. The CDR3 totals 14 residues. In germline, CDR1 is MNHEY, CDR2 SVGEGT. The CDR3 sequence: CASSTRTGGQPQHF. The CDR3 DNA reads TGTGCCAGCAGTACCAGGACAGGAGGCCAGCCCCAGCATTTT.

V and J are TRBV2 and TRBJ2-4; D tentatively reads TRBD1 or TRBD2 (6 bases each). Germline CDR1 reads SNHLY; CDR2 reads FYNNEI. The germline V and J ends were trimmed by 6 bases and 5 bases, with 20 bases remaining between them. The CDR3 contains 16 residues. CDR3 sequence (DNA): TGTGCCAGCAGGGCCAGGGGACTCTCGAGCCAAAACATTCAGTACTTC. Translating it yields CASRARGLSSQNIQYF.

The chain joins TRBV12-1 to TRBJ2-3; TRBD2 is taken as the D call from the table, unchecked against the DNA. TRBV12-1 is labeled a pseudogene. This CDR3 has 16 amino acids. CDR3 amino acids: CASSFGAGGSTDTQYF. The CDR3 region has the DNA TGTGCCAGCAGCTTTGGAGCGGGGGGTTCCACAGATACGCAGTATTTT.

The chain couples TRBV7-9 to TRBJ1-2, with D perhaps TRBD1 (5 bases). V was cut by 1 base and J by 6 bases, with 6 bases left in between. The CDR3 runs 12 residues. Germline CDR1 is SEHNR and CDR2 is FQNEAQ (reference sequence). The CDR3 loop reads CASSLGGNGYTF. The CDR3 coding sequence is TGTGCCAGCAGCTTAGGGGGCAATGGCTACACCTTC.

V and J are TRBV19 and TRBJ1-5, with D possibly being TRBD1 (6 bases). Germline CDR1 LNHDA, CDR2 SQIVND (reference sequence). V dropped 0 bases and J dropped 5 bases, with 11 bases sitting between them. The CDR3 contains 15 residues. CDR3 residues: CASSIDSTGDQPQHF. CDR3 bases: TGTGCCAGTAGTATAGATTCGACAGGCGATCAGCCCCAGCATTTT.

V and J are TRBV27 and TRBJ2-7, with 11 bases lining up with TRBD2. CDR1 MNHEY and CDR2 SMNVEV come from the germline V gene (reference sequence). The CDR3 contains 15 residues. Losses at the gene ends were 3 bases for V and 3 bases for J; bases not matched to a gene: 4. CDR3 nucleotides: TGTGCCAGCAGTTTTCTAGCGGGAGGAAACTACGAGCAGTACTTC. Its translation is CASSFLAGGNYEQYF.

This chain uses TRBV5-1 with TRBJ2-5; TRBD1 aligns across 7 bases. This CDR3 contains 15 residues. Germline V gives CDR1 SGHRS, CDR2 YFSETQ. The ends lost 7 bases at V and 1 base at J; junction bases unmatched: 10. The CDR3 region is CASVQGKPFQETQYF. CDR3 DNA sequence: TGCGCCAGCGTACAGGGGAAACCGTTCCAAGAGACCCAGTACTTC. The full variable domain, with the rest looked up from reference TRBV5-1 and TRBJ2-5, is KAGVTQTPRYLIKTRGQQVTLSCSPISGHRSVSWYQQTPGQGLQFLFEYFSETQRNKGNFPGRFSGRQFSNSRSEMNVSTLELGDSALYLCASVQGKPFQETQYFGPGTRLLVL.

J is TRBJ2-2 and V is TRBV7-6, with 9 bases lining up with TRBD2. The CDR3 consists of 18 residues. CDR1 and CDR2 (germline): SGHVS, FNYEAQ. The V segment lost 1 base and the J segment 2 bases; nucleotides outside the gene matches: 8. CDR3 in DNA: TGTGCCAGCAGCTTAGACCGACTAGCGGAGTTAAACACCGGGGAGCTGTTTTTT. It encodes CASSLDRLAELNTGELFF.